The present T cell receptor beta chain was sequenced within a study of blood T cell repertoires in COVID-19. Trimming took 10 bases from V and 2 from J, leaving 11 bases between them. Looked up from germline, CDR1 is LNHDA and CDR2 is SQIVND (reference sequence). The CDR3 loop spans 12 amino acids. Sequencing used immunoSEQ multiplex PCR; TCRdb keeps in-frame clones, though not all of them. The table shows about 200,000 clones, with about 90% occurring only once. The V gene is TRBV19, the J gene TRBJ1-2, with a weak D call TRBD1 (5 bases). Sequencing was performed on peripheral blood. The TCR was taken from a man aged 45-65 years with acute or convalescent COVID-19. CDR3 loop: CATRRDNYGYTF. The CDR3 DNA sequence: TGTGCCACCAGGAGGGACAACTATGGCTACACCTTC.